Shown below are 31 T cell receptor beta chains from a single sample sequenced in a study of T cells after yellow fever vaccination. TCRdb re-called the 5' RACE reads through MiXCR, storing one row per CDR3 protein. The data contain approximately 350,000 distinct CDR3 sequences, roughly 11% of them seen just once; the ten biggest clones take up less than 20%. Here the sequenced sample was PBMCs, taken on the day of the first yellow fever vaccination. These receptors were collected from a young man who received the YFV17D yellow fever vaccine.

This clonotype has more than one count but fewer than ten. The J gene is TRBJ2-1, the V gene TRBV6-2 or TRBV6-3; D is unclear. V was clipped by 2 bases and J by 9 bases, with 11 bases between them. Germline loops: CDR1 MNHEY, CDR2 SVGEGT. The CDR3 spans 13 residues. The CDR3 here is CASSYRQVPEQFF. Here the CDR3 DNA reads TGTGCCAGCAGTTACCGTCAGGTCCCTGAGCAGTTCTTC.

This clonotype was seen more than once but under ten times. The V gene is TRBV20-1, the J gene TRBJ2-2; a possible D gene is TRBD2 (6 bases). The V gene's germline CDR1 is DFQATT and CDR2 SNEGSKA (reference sequence). The CDR3 runs 15 residues. V was pared by 0 bases and J by 3 bases, with 11 bases between. The DNA for the CDR3 is TGCAGTGCTAGAGATCTAGGGGAGGACACCGGGGAGCTGTTTTTT. Translation gives CSARDLGEDTGELFF.

This sequence joins TRBV20-1 and TRBJ1-6; no clear D. The germline V and J ends were trimmed by 3 bases and 6 bases, with 9 bases remaining between them. There are 13 residues in the CDR3. Looked up from germline, CDR1 is DFQATT and CDR2 is SNEGSKA (reference sequence). CDR3 amino acids: CSASTPLNSPLHF. CDR3 DNA: TGCAGTGCTAGCACACCCCTTAATTCACCCCTCCACTTT.

This chain joins TRBV20-1 and TRBJ2-5; 12 bases map to TRBD1. Germline assignment: CDR1 DFQATT and CDR2 SNEGSKA (reference sequence). J lost 1 base, V lost 6 bases, and 12 bases had no gene match. The CDR3 has 17 residues. This CDR3 reads CSAEGVMGQGAQETQYF. CDR3 nucleotide sequence: TGCAGTGCCGAAGGCGTTATGGGACAGGGGGCCCAAGAGACCCAGTACTTC.

V usage is TRBV5-4 and J usage is TRBJ1-6; the D gene is possibly TRBD1 (6 bases). The germline gives CDR1 SGHNT, CDR2 YYREEE (reference sequence). The germline V and J ends were trimmed by 4 bases and 4 bases, with 12 bases remaining between them. This CDR3 spans 15 amino acids. DNA of the CDR3: TGTGCCAGCAGCGGAACAGGGAATTATAATTCACCCCTCCACTTT. It codes for CASSGTGNYNSPLHF.

This chain uses TRBV4-1 with TRBJ2-1, with D possibly being TRBD1 (5 bases). Germline assignment: CDR1 MGHRA and CDR2 YSYEKL. V was pared by 1 base and J by 7 bases, with 8 bases between. CDR3 length equals 13 residues. The CDR3 region has the DNA TGCGCCAGCAGCCAAGGGGGCTCAAATGAGCAGTTCTTC. Its protein product is CASSQGGSNEQFF.

The V and J genes are TRBV5-1 and TRBJ1-2; D is ambiguous. CDR1 is SGHRS and CDR2 is YFSETQ in the germline V gene. V lost 2 bases, J lost 2 bases, and 10 bases lay in between. This CDR3 spans 14 amino acids. The CDR3 nucleotides read TGCGCCAGCAGCTTACAGATTCCAAACTATGGCTACACCTTC. Protein product: CASSLQIPNYGYTF.

The chain carries TRBV6-5 and TRBJ2-4, with a possible D match to TRBD2 (6 bases). CDR1 is MNHEY, CDR2 SVGAGI, per germline. The CDR3 totals 16 residues. V was pared by 0 bases and J by 5 bases, with 14 bases between. In DNA form, the CDR3 reads TGTGCCAGCAGTTACTCGATGGGGCCGGGGGAAAACATTCAGTACTTC. Protein: CASSYSMGPGENIQYF.

A few counts support this clonotype. The chain uses TRBV30 and TRBJ2-1; the D is unclear. The CDR3 is made up of 11 amino acids. The germline V gene has CDR1 GTSNPN and CDR2 SVGIG (reference sequence). V lost 1 base and J 8 bases, leaving 6 bases between the germline ends. DNA of the CDR3: TGTGCCTGGAGTGAAATCGATGAGCAGTTCTTC. This translates into CAWSEIDEQFF.

The CDR3 protein is CASIRGLGNSPLHF. The CDR3 nucleotides are TGTGCCAGCATCAGGGGGCTGGGTAATTCACCCCTCCACTTT. The chain uses TRBV6-1 and TRBJ1-6; 8 bases align to TRBD1. Germline V CDR1 and CDR2: MNHNS, SASEGT. This CDR3 contains 14 residues. V shed 7 bases and J 6 bases; nucleotides not matched to a gene: 5.

This clonotype was seen only a few times. CDR3 nucleotides: TGTGCCATCCCCCAGGTCGGGGGGGTTAAAGATACGCAGTATTTT. This sequence encodes CAIPQVGGVKDTQYF. V and J are TRBV10-3 and TRBJ2-3, with 8 bases identical to TRBD2. Germline CDR1 and CDR2: ENHRY and SYGVKD. Trimming at V came to 8 bases and at J to 5 bases, leaving 12 bases not matched to a gene. The CDR3 runs to 15 residues.

This clonotype appeared a single time. CDR3 DNA: TGTGCGTCGGCAGGGGGCTATACTTACAATGAGCAGTTCTTC. Amino acid sequence: CASAGGYTYNEQFF. The chain uses TRBV14 and TRBJ2-1; 8 bases line up with TRBD1. The germline gives CDR1 SGHDN, CDR2 FVKESK. The CDR3 runs to 14 residues.

This clonotype was recorded a few times. This chain connects TRBV2 to TRBJ2-1, with D possibly being TRBD2 (5 bases). This CDR3 has 14 amino acids. V was trimmed by 5 bases and J by 9 bases, leaving 17 bases between them. Germline V gene lookup returns CDR1 SNHLY and CDR2 FYNNEI. CDR3: CASSPAGPMTEQFF. CDR3 sequence (DNA): TGTGCCAGCAGTCCGGCGGGCCCGATGACTGAGCAGTTCTTC.

The rearrangement joins TRBV18 to TRBJ2-4, with 11 bases lining up with TRBD1. Germline assignment: CDR1 KGHSH and CDR2 LQKENI. With V trimmed by 3 bases and J by 0 bases, 10 bases remained unmatched. The CDR3 has 19 amino acids. The DNA for the CDR3 is TGTGCCAGCTCACCCCCGGGACAGGGGGGGTTTGTAGCCAAAAACATTCAGTACTTC. It encodes CASSPPGQGGFVAKNIQYF.

This clonotype was counted only a few times. The chain has TRBV12-3 or TRBV12-4 and TRBJ1-5; D is undetermined. The CDR3 loop spans 12 amino acids. Trimming pared 5 bases from V and 9 bases from J, leaving 11 bases between. The CDR3 spells CASSKVGLPQHF. The CDR3 coding sequence is TGTGCCAGCAGTAAGGTTGGACTGCCCCAGCATTTT.

The chain joins TRBV12-3 or TRBV12-4 to TRBJ1-2; D remains unclear. V shed 3 bases and J shed 2 bases, with 16 bases lying between them. This CDR3 contains 16 residues. CDR3 protein: CASSFTVRDTNYGYTF. The DNA of the CDR3 is TGTGCCAGCAGTTTTACGGTACGAGACACGAACTATGGCTACACCTTC.

This clonotype was seen more than once but under ten times. The chain joins TRBV5-1 to TRBJ1-1; no definite D call. Germline loops: CDR1 SGHRS, CDR2 YFSETQ. The V end lost 4 bases, the J end lost 8 bases, and 15 bases lay between the germline ends. The length of the CDR3 is 13 residues. CDR3 residues: CASSDGIGREAFF. The CDR3 region has the DNA TGCGCCAGCAGCGATGGCATAGGTCGGGAAGCTTTCTTT.

J is TRBJ2-1 and V is TRBV12-3 or TRBV12-4; 9 bases fit TRBD1. The J segment lost 6 bases and the V segment lost 2 bases, leaving 5 bases of the junction unmatched. The CDR3 is made up of 15 amino acids. The DNA of the CDR3 is TGTGCCAGCAGTTTAATGGGACAGGGTCCCAATGAGCAGTTCTTC. It yields the protein CASSLMGQGPNEQFF.

This clonotype was picked up a small number of times. V is TRBV6-1 and J is TRBJ1-5; D call uncertain. Per the germline V gene, CDR1 is MNHNS and CDR2 is SASEGT. Trimming removed 6 bases from V and 3 bases from J, with 18 bases in between. This CDR3 is built from 16 residues. CDR3 protein: CASRTRRREANQPQHF. CDR3 nucleotides: TGTGCCAGCAGGACACGGCGGAGGGAGGCCAATCAGCCCCAGCATTTT.

This clonotype showed up just a few times. V gene TRBV5-1 combines with J gene TRBJ1-6, with D possibly TRBD1 on 6 matching bases. The V gene's germline CDR1 is SGHRS and CDR2 YFSETQ. This CDR3 spans 16 amino acids. Trimming pared 3 bases from V and 9 bases from J, leaving 19 bases between. The CDR3 DNA is TGCGCCAGCAGCTCCTTGGGGGGGCTGGGAGGTTCACCCCTCCACTTT. Amino acids: CASSSLGGLGGSPLHF.

V is TRBV5-5 and J is TRBJ1-6; weak D call: TRBD1 (5 bases). The germline gives CDR1 SGHKS, CDR2 YYEKEE (reference sequence). Trimming took 3 bases from V and 5 from J, leaving 12 bases between them. The CDR3 extends over 15 amino acids. CDR3 amino acids: CASSWESGNNSPLHF. DNA for the CDR3: TGTGCCAGCAGCTGGGAGTCAGGGAATAATTCACCCCTCCACTTT.

Many counts were recorded for this clonotype. The chain combines TRBV7-2 with TRBJ1-6; unclear D gene. With 1 base removed from V and 10 bases from J, the gap between germline ends came to 14 bases. CDR1 is SGHTA and CDR2 is FQGNSA in the germline V gene. This CDR3 is built from 15 residues. The CDR3 sequence is CASSLDGQSYSPLHF. The CDR3 DNA is TGTGCCAGCAGCTTAGATGGCCAGTCCTACTCACCCCTCCACTTT.

The gene calls are TRBV25-1 and TRBJ2-3; D remains ambiguous. V was pared by 2 bases and J by 0 bases, with 6 bases between. The CDR3 has 14 residues. Germline V gene lookup returns CDR1 MGHDK and CDR2 SYGVNS. The CDR3 nucleotides read TGTGCCAGCAGTGAAGTGGCGAGCACAGATACGCAGTATTTT. This codes for CASSEVASTDTQYF.

The gene calls are TRBV7-9 and TRBJ2-2; D call uncertain. Per germline, CDR1 SEHNR and CDR2 FQNEAQ (reference sequence). The ends were cut back, 3 bases at V and 1 base at J, with 6 bases in the middle. This CDR3 is 14 amino acids long. CDR3 residues: CASSFVGNTGELFF. The CDR3 nucleotides read TGTGCCAGCAGCTTCGTCGGGAACACCGGGGAGCTGTTTTTT.

This clonotype was observed many times. The genes are TRBV11-2 and TRBJ2-5; 10 bases line up with TRBD1. V trimming: 5 bases; J trimming: 5 bases; junction bases outside the gene matches: 11. The CDR3 runs to 16 residues. CDR1 is SGHAT and CDR2 is FQNNGV in the germline V gene. The CDR3: CASSLGRQGARETQYF. Here the CDR3 DNA reads TGTGCCAGCAGCCTCGGCCGACAGGGGGCTCGTGAGACCCAGTACTTC.

In its sample, this clonotype was seen a few times. The rearrangement uses TRBV4-1 and TRBJ1-1; possible D gene TRBD1, 5 bases. This CDR3 contains 16 residues. Per germline, CDR1 MGHRA and CDR2 YSYEKL. Trimming left V 2 bases short and J 1 base short, with 14 bases between. CDR3 DNA: TGCGCCAGCAGCCAAATATGGACAAGGGGGAACACTGAAGCTTTCTTT. Amino acids: CASSQIWTRGNTEAFF.

The chain joins TRBV7-9 to TRBJ2-7; 9 bases align to TRBD1. The CDR3 is 14 amino acids. Looked up from germline, CDR1 is SEHNR and CDR2 is FQNEAQ (reference sequence). The V and J ends lost 5 bases and 5 bases, in that order; junction bases with no gene match: 7. In DNA form, the CDR3 reads TGTGCCAGCAGCCCACGGGACAGGGAGAACGAGCAGTACTTC. This encodes CASSPRDRENEQYF.

J is TRBJ2-7 and V is TRBV4-2; D ambiguous. CDR1 and CDR2 (germline): LGHNA, YNFKEQ. The CDR3 is 15 amino acids. Between the trimmed V and J ends, which lost 0 bases and 4 bases, there was a span of 13 bases. In DNA, the CDR3 is TGTGCCAGCAGCCAAGATATAGGAAGGATTTACGAGCAGTACGTC. Its translation is CASSQDIGRIYEQYV.

The table lists this clonotype with a few counts. The CDR3: CASSFWNEQFF. CDR3 coding DNA: TGTGCCAGCAGTTTCTGGAATGAGCAGTTCTTC. The chain links TRBV6-2 or TRBV6-3 to TRBJ2-1; D uncertain. Trimming took off 4 bases at V and 7 bases at J, with 5 bases between the two ends. Germline CDR1 reads MNHEY; CDR2 reads SVGEGT. The CDR3 runs to 11 residues.

The chain uses TRBV7-2 and TRBJ2-3; D uncertain. Germline V gene sequence: CDR1 SGHTA, CDR2 FQGNSA. CDR3 length: 15 amino acids. Trimming removed 5 bases from V and 0 bases from J, with 12 bases in between. The CDR3 bases are TGTGCCAGCAGCCGTACCACCTCTAGCACAGATACGCAGTATTTT. This sequence encodes CASSRTTSSTDTQYF.

This clonotype was found many times. V is TRBV2 and J is TRBJ2-1, with TRBD2 matching over 16 bases. Germline values: CDR1 SNHLY, CDR2 FYNNEI. The CDR3 runs 14 residues. Germline trimming cut 8 bases from V and 7 bases from J; bases unmatched to any gene: 2. The CDR3 loop is CASGGLAGGNEQFF. CDR3 nucleotide sequence: TGTGCCAGCGGGGGACTAGCGGGGGGGAATGAGCAGTTCTTC.